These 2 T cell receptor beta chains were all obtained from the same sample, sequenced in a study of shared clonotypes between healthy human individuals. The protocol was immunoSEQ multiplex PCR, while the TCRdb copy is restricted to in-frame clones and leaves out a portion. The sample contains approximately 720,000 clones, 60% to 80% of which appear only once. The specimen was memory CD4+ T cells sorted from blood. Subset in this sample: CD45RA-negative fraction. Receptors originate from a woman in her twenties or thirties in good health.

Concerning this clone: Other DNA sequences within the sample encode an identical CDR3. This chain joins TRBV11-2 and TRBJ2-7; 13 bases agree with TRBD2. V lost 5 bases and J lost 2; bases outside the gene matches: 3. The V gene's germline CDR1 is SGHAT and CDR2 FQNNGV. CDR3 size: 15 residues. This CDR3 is CASSLTSGRTYEQYF. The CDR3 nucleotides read TGTGCCAGCAGCCTGACTAGCGGGAGGACCTACGAGCAGTACTTC.

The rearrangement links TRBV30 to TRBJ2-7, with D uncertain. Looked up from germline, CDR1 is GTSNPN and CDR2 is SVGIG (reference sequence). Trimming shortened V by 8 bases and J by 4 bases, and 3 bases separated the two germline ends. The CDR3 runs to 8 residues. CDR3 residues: CAGYEQYF. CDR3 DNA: TGTGCCGGGTACGAGCAGTACTTC.